This TCR beta chain is drawn from a study of T cell clusters in autoimmune cytopenias. Germline CDR1 SGHDT, CDR2 YYEEEE. This CDR3 is built from 15 residues. One tube held mixed TRB-A and TRB-B primer pools for touch-down PCR. TCRdb re-analyzed the multiplex PCR reads; it lists each CDR3 protein once, without DNA. The table gives some 2,800 distinct CDR3 sequences; the top ten clones make up 35% to 40% of it. Each sample's input was roughly 270 ng genomic DNA, about 38,000 genome equivalents. These data were also reused for a study on T cell repertoires in aging, cancer and after chemotherapy. Per that study: Age-matched healthy donors had significantly more diverse, less clonal blood TCR repertoires than untreated cancer patients.

J is TRBJ1-6 and V is TRBV5-6; TCRdb lists TRBD1, though no DNA is available to test this call. The TCR sequence derives from a human donor with an autoimmune cytopenia or autoimmune hepatitis (not recorded which). The sequenced sample was peripheral blood. This CDR3 reads CASSLGTRDNSPLHF.